Reported below is one T cell receptor (beta chain). What antigen it recognizes has not been identified. No base quality information exists; no much larger clone differs at one position. This entry comes from a study of shared clonotypes between healthy human individuals (dated by TCRdb to 2019 to 2021). Concerning the study at large: A few men and a couple of women, aged 18 to 49 years, made up the cohort. For each donor, CD4 naive and CD4 memory were each run on three plates, CD8 naive on two plates, and CD8 memory on one plate. To estimate repertoire size and how much clonotype sharing occurs between individuals, the study deeply sequenced the blood TCR repertoires of 5 or 6 healthy adults. To increase sequencing depth and limit assay-specific biases, TCR repertoire library preparation and sequencing were carried out by different laboratories using diverse techniques. Each donor's leukapheresis produced roughly between about 0.85 and 10 billion PBMCs.

Results the study describes overall, beyond this receptor: Even with the large sequencing depth, rarefaction of the sorted-subset datasets indicated that sequencing was incomplete. Pairwise subsampling indicated that sequencing depth was expected to affect the degree of clonotype sharing among donors. Compared with non-shared clonotypes, the clonotypes found in all four sorted-subset donors had higher generation probabilities. Sampling was limited to blood, and TCR repertoires in tissue likely differ from TCR repertoires in blood. Because the study included a small number of donors, the genetic and exposure-history diversity represented was limited. Sharing across a few donors was observed for 4.5% to 6.5% of naive CD4, about 4% of naive CD8, over 2% of memory CD4, and around 0.4% of memory CD8 clonotypes. Estimated clonotype richness was generally larger for naive than for memory subsets.

CD8 naive samples were obtained by positive selection for CCR7 among CD45RO-negative cells, yielding a CD45RA+CCR7+ population from which TemRA cells were excluded. Healthy HIV-negative adults with no recently reported acute infections or vaccinations were included as donors. Every donor was a Caucasian adult living in Nashville, Tennessee, USA. Blood was collected by leukapheresis, and PBMCs were isolated by Ficoll-Histopaque density gradient centrifugation and then cryopreserved in liquid nitrogen vapor phase. Analytical flow cytometry was used to check the purity and quantity of each magnetically sorted T cell population. From each sorted fraction, genomic DNA was isolated and quantified by UV absorbance on a Nanodrop 2000c. For CDR1 and CDR2, the germline V gene (reference sequence) lists LNHDA and SQIVND. V lost 3 bases and J lost 3 bases, and the count of bases not matched to a germline gene is 3. The CDR3 has 15 amino acids, counting the end cysteine and phenylalanine. The sequence is cut down to CDR3 DNA, 45 bases in frame from base 1.

Using the deep immunoSEQ assay, TCR CDR3 regions were amplified from genomic DNA by multiplex PCR. For each cell subset, the extracted genomic DNA was distributed evenly across all wells of several immunoSEQ 96-well plates, and each plate served as one replicate. For sorted subsets, approximately 200 ng of genomic DNA, equivalent to tens of thousands of T cell genomes, went into each replicate PCR. Purified libraries were quantified with a Qubit 3.0 fluorometer, sized on a Bioanalyzer 2100, and re-quantified with the KAPA Library Quantification kit. Each immunoSEQ 96-well plate was sequenced on its own single-read 150-cycle Illumina NextSeq 550 flow cell. As for the authors' bioinformatics: Because only junctional sequences without quality scores were contained in the immunoSEQ output, filtering matching that applied to full-length reads could not be performed. Sequences were annotated with PyIR, a Python wrapper for IgBLAST v1.9, and V/J genes and CDR3 were assigned using IMGT germline references. Reads were removed for weak V/J assignments (E-value above 1e-6), missing CDR3, stop codons, out-of-frame junctions, or ambiguous translated residues. A V3J clonotype was defined by an identical inferred V gene, J gene, and CDR3 amino acid sequence. Percentage overlap between repertoires was calculated by dividing the number of shared unique clonotypes by the size of the smaller repertoire. Richness of each repertoire was evaluated using RTK rarefaction, the Chao1 estimator, and Recon v2.1 estimates of unobserved clonotypes. Generation probabilities were computed with OLGA for all TCRbeta clonotypes obtained by the gDNA method from several donors. TCRdb holds this immuneACCESS table with in-frame rearrangements only. Some clones are missing; in checked studies, unresolved V genes explain under half, and the rest has no known cause. That table gives V, J and clone size, and the DNA gave D and trimming. Here the sample has around 600,000 clones; 95% occur a single time. The top ten constitute over 0.1% of the sample.

The receptor was isolated from a woman in her twenties or thirties in good health. Recombination joined TRBV19 with TRBJ2-2, with 8 bases matching TRBD1. Material: naive CD8+ T cells sorted from blood. The label giving this sample's cell subset or site can be read as: CD45RA+CCR7+. The CDR3 reads as follows: CASSMQGAYTGELFF. The base sequence is TGTGCCAGTAGTATGCAGGGGGCGTACACCGGGGAGCTGTTTTTT.